Listed below are T cell receptor beta chains from one sample, sequenced in a study of cytomegalovirus exposure and HLA in healthy donors. This table comes from immunoSEQ multiplex PCR, and its TCRdb copy is limited to in-frame clones, with some not included. Of over 50,000 clones listed, approximately 95% are singletons. Sequenced: PBMCs. These receptors were collected from a woman aged 18-29 years in good health and CMV-seronegative. CDR3s include the opening cysteine and the closing phenylalanine or tryptophan. Fields, in order: V gene, clone size, D gene, J gene, CDR3 protein, CDR3 DNA. A D gene is named only where the DNA matches it firmly. Only part of the rows carry a size: once, few, many, or a class if the clone is expanded.

TRBV6-1	.	.	TRBJ2-3	CASSEVGRTDTQYF	TGTGCCAGCAGTGAAGTTGGGCGCACAGATACGCAGTATTTT
TRBV4-2	.	TRBD1	TRBJ1-4	CASSQVRGQGNEKLFF	TGTGCCAGCAGCCAAGTTAGGGGACAGGGGAATGAAAAACTGTTTTTT
TRBV9	.	TRBD1	TRBJ2-1	CASSVGGLDRTNEQFF	TGTGCCAGCAGCGTAGGAGGTTTGGACAGGACCAATGAGCAGTTCTTC
TRBV29-1	.	.	TRBJ1-1	CSVGRDGRDTEAFF	TGCAGCGTTGGTAGGGATGGGCGGGACACTGAAGCTTTCTTT
TRBV4-3	once	.	TRBJ2-7	CASSQGRFGYEQYF	TGCGCCAGCAGCCAGGGGCGTTTCGGCTACGAGCAGTACTTC
TRBV6-4	.	.	TRBJ2-7	CASSDSSSYEQYF	TGTGCCAGCAGTGACTCTAGCTCCTACGAGCAGTACTTC
TRBV2	.	.	TRBJ1-1	CASMGEMNTEAFF	TGTGCCAGCATGGGAGAGATGAACACTGAAGCTTTCTTT
TRBV29-1	.	.	TRBJ1-1	CSPRREAEAFF	TGCAGCCCCCGCAGGGAGGCTGAAGCTTTCTTT
TRBV28	.	.	TRBJ1-1	CASRWGHTEAFF	TGTGCCAGCCGGTGGGGGCACACTGAAGCTTTCTTT
TRBV10-3	.	TRBD2	TRBJ2-7	CAISEQGGSYEQYF	TGTGCCATCAGTGAGCAGGGAGGGTCCTACGAGCAGTACTTC
TRBV7-6	.	TRBD2	TRBJ2-3	CASSLWEGPGTDTQYF	TGTGCCAGCAGCTTATGGGAGGGTCCGGGCACAGATACGCAGTATTTT
TRBV9	.	.	TRBJ2-3	CASSVGRSDTDTQYF	TGTGCCAGCAGCGTAGGCAGGTCGGACACAGATACGCAGTATTTT
TRBV27	once	.	TRBJ1-5	CASSIRPSTAGVGQPQHF	TGTGCCAGCAGTATCCGACCCTCGACAGCTGGTGTGGGACAGCCCCAGCATTTT
TRBV15	.	.	TRBJ2-3	CATSRAWTGGTQYF	TGTGCCACCAGCAGAGCGTGGACCGGGGGTACGCAGTATTTT
TRBV28	.	.	TRBJ1-2	CASRGVGYTF	TGTGCCAGTCGGGGGGTTGGCTACACCTTC
TRBV9	.	TRBD1	TRBJ2-7	CASSVGGTATYEQYF	TGTGCCAGCAGCGTAGGGGGGACAGCCACCTACGAGCAGTACTTC
TRBV6-5	.	TRBD1	TRBJ1-1	CASSYGQGVVRTEAFF	TGTGCCAGCAGTTACGGACAGGGGGTTGTCCGGACTGAAGCTTTCTTT
TRBV18	.	.	TRBJ2-3	CASSPGAFSTDTQYF	TGTGCCAGCTCACCAGGGGCCTTCAGCACAGATACGCAGTATTTT
TRBV6-6	.	TRBD1	TRBJ2-7	CASSYPDRVRVQYF	TGTGCCAGCAGTTACCCGGACAGGGTAAGGGTGCAGTACTTC
TRBV4-1	.	.	TRBJ1-2	CASSQVGVPNYGYTF	TGCGCCAGCAGCCAAGTGGGCGTTCCTAACTATGGCTACACCTTC
TRBV2	.	.	TRBJ2-3	CASSPTVMSQYF	TGTGCCAGCAGTCCCACGGTGATGTCGCAGTATTTT
TRBV4-3	.	.	TRBJ2-4	CASSQDPGEGMAKNIQYF	TGCGCCAGCAGCCAAGACCCAGGGGAGGGGATGGCCAAAAACATTCAGTACTTC
TRBV27	.	.	TRBJ1-2	CASSLSRVPFYGYTF	TGTGCCAGCAGTTTAAGCAGGGTCCCATTCTATGGCTACACCTTC
TRBV28	.	TRBD2	TRBJ2-5	CASSGTSLQETQYF	TGTGCCAGCAGTGGGACTAGCCTTCAAGAGACCCAGTACTTC
TRBV5-1	.	.	TRBJ1-1	CASSLPPQGITEAFF	TGCGCCAGCAGCCTACCACCACAGGGAATCACTGAAGCTTTCTTT
TRBV19	.	.	TRBJ2-3	CASSIRGKADTQYF	TGTGCCAGTAGTATACGGGGGAAGGCAGATACGCAGTATTTT
TRBV14	.	.	TRBJ2-2	CASSQPRRAGNTGELFF	TGTGCCAGCAGCCAACCCCGGCGGGCGGGGAACACCGGGGAGCTGTTTTTT
TRBV11-1	once	.	TRBJ2-1	CASSLAGSSYNEQFF	TGTGCCAGCAGCTTAGCGGGGAGCTCCTACAATGAGCAGTTCTTC
TRBV6-5	once	TRBD2	TRBJ2-5	CASSQGLGSETQYF	TGTGCCAGCAGTCAGGGACTAGGGTCGGAGACCCAGTACTTC